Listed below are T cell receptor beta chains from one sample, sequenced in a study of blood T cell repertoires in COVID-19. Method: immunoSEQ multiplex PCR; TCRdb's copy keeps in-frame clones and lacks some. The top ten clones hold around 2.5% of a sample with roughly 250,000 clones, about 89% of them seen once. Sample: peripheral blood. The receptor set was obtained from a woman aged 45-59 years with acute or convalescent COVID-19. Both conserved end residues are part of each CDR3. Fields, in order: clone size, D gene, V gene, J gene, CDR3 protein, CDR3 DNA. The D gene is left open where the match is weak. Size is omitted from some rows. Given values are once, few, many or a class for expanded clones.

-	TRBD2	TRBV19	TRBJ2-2	CASSIPTSGRARELFF	TGTGCCAGTAGTATCCCGACTAGCGGGAGGGCCCGGGAGCTGTTTTTT
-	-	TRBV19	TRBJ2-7	CASSPQTGAYEQYF	TGTGCCAGTAGTCCACAGACAGGCGCCTACGAGCAGTACTTC
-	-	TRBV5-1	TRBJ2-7	CASRPGDSSYEQYF	TGCGCCAGCCGGCCGGGAGACTCCTCCTACGAGCAGTACTTC
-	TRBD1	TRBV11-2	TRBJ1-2	CASSLSGQLGYGYTF	TGTGCCAGCAGCTTATCGGGACAGCTGGGCTATGGCTACACCTTC
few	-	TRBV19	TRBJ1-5	CASSITHNQPQHF	TGTGCCAGTAGTATAACACACAATCAGCCCCAGCATTTT
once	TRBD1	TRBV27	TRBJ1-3	CASSPRQGGYTIYF	TGTGCCAGCAGTCCACGACAGGGGGGTTACACCATATATTTT
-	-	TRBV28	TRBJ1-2	CAASGRLYGYTF	TGTGCCGCCTCAGGCAGGCTGTATGGCTACACCTTC
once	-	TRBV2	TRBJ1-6	CASSDRAPGGIGSPLHF	TGTGCCAGCAGTGACCGAGCCCCTGGCGGGATAGGTTCACCCCTCCACTTT
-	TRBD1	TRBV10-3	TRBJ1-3	CAISAQQGDLPGNTIYF	TGTGCCATCAGTGCCCAGCAGGGGGATCTGCCTGGAAACACCATATATTTT
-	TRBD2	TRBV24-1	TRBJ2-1	CATSDPALTGGRFNEQFF	TGTGCCACCAGTGACCCCGCATTGACGGGAGGAAGGTTTAATGAGCAGTTCTTC
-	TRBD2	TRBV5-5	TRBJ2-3	CASSSVAGADTQYF	TGTGCCAGCAGCTCTGTAGCGGGAGCTGATACGCAGTATTTT
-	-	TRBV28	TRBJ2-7	CASRGGGTSYEQYF	TGTGCCAGCAGGGGTGGCGGGACTTCCTACGAGCAGTACTTC
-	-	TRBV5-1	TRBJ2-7	CASSPQGNSYEQYF	TGCGCCAGCAGCCCGCAGGGTAACTCCTACGAGCAGTACTTC
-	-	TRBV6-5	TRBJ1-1	CASSYSYQGTEAFF	TGTGCCAGCAGTTACTCGTACCAGGGAACTGAAGCTTTCTTT